Presented here are 32 T cell receptor beta chains from one specimen sequenced in a study of neoadjuvant anti-PD-1 for oral cavity cancer. As to time point: after neoadjuvant nivolumab, at surgical resection. Some clones are missing from TCRdb's copy, which holds only in-frame ones; the method was immunoSEQ multiplex PCR. The table includes tens of thousands of clones, 27% detected once. The sample in question was tumor tissue, obtained after nivolumab (anti-PD-1) treatment. All receptors derive from a person aged 40 to 85 with oral cavity squamous cell carcinoma.

This clone has only a few counts. The chain recombines TRBV5-1 with TRBJ1-2; D uncertain. In germline, CDR1 is SGHRS, CDR2 YFSETQ. This CDR3 comprises 14 residues. The germline V and J ends were trimmed by 0 bases and 3 bases, with 9 bases remaining between them. CDR3 in DNA: TGCGCCAGCAGCTTGGGGTCGGAGGACTATGGCTACACCTTC. It codes for CASSLGSEDYGYTF.

The rearrangement links TRBV2 to TRBJ1-1, with 7 bases fitting TRBD1. V was pared by 7 bases and J by 1 base, with 6 bases of the junction left unmatched. This CDR3 is built from 14 residues. Per the germline V gene, CDR1 is SNHLY and CDR2 is FYNNEI. The CDR3 coding sequence is TGTGCCAGCATCACCGGGACAGAGAACACTGAAGCTTTCTTT. It encodes CASITGTENTEAFF.

This clone is judged medium-sized (0.01 to 0.1%). The chain employs TRBV7-9 and TRBJ2-5; D gene ambiguous. The CDR3 length is 14 residues. Looked up from germline, CDR1 is SEHNR and CDR2 is FQNEAQ (reference sequence). Trimming removed 1 base from V and 2 bases from J, with 8 bases in between. The CDR3 DNA is TGTGCCAGCAGCTTAGTATCCGGACAAGAGACCCAGTACTTC. This codes for CASSLVSGQETQYF. Combining the CDR3 with reference TRBV7-9 and TRBJ2-5 gives the whole variable domain DTGVSQNPRHKITKRGQNVTFRCDPISEHNRLYWYRQTLGQGPEFLTYFQNEAQLEKSRLLSDRFSAERPKGSFSTLEIQRTEQGDSAMYLCASSLVSGQETQYFGPGTRLLVL.

This clone was seen a few times. The V call is TRBV10-2, the J call TRBJ2-1; TRBD2 matches at 9 bases. Germline V gene sequence: CDR1 WSHSY, CDR2 SAAADI. Trimming took 6 bases from V and 7 from J; bases not matched to a gene: 10. CDR3 length equals 15 residues. DNA of the CDR3: TGCGCCAGCAGACCTAGCGGGACTAGCAGGAATGAGCAGTTCTTC. Translation: CASRPSGTSRNEQFF.

V gene TRBV7-9 combines with J gene TRBJ1-2, with D unclear. Trimming left V 2 bases short and J 4 bases short, with 20 bases between. This CDR3 is 17 amino acids long. Germline V gives CDR1 SEHNR, CDR2 FQNEAQ (reference sequence). CDR3 sequence reads: CASSLRVFWLVSYGYTF. The CDR3 nucleotides are TGTGCCAGCAGCTTACGGGTGTTTTGGTTAGTAAGCTATGGCTACACCTTC.

The genes are TRBV7-2 and TRBJ2-7, with a tentative D call TRBD2 (6 bases). The CDR3 runs 13 residues. Germline V CDR1 and CDR2: SGHTA, FQGNSA. Trimming cost V 3 bases and J 6 bases, with 12 bases left between them. CDR3 DNA: TGTGCCAGCAGCTTGCGGGATCGAAGCGAGCAGTACTTC. This sequence encodes CASSLRDRSEQYF.

As DNA, the CDR3 is TGTGCCAGCAGCCCGGAGGGTAATGAGCAGTTCTTC. It is translated as CASSPEGNEQFF. The chain combines TRBV5-4 with TRBJ2-1, with a possible D match to TRBD2 (6 bases). CDR3 length equals 12 residues. Looked up from germline, CDR1 is SGHNT and CDR2 is YYREEE (reference sequence). V lost 4 bases to trimming and J lost 7 bases, with 9 bases between them.

The V and J genes are TRBV18 and TRBJ2-7; 7 bases are shared with TRBD1. Trimming cost V 0 bases and J 3 bases; bases outside gene matches: 8. CDR1 is KGHSH, CDR2 LQKENI, per germline. The CDR3 covers 16 residues. CDR3 residues: CASSPPRTGPSYEQYF. In DNA, the CDR3 is TGTGCCAGCTCACCACCGAGGACAGGACCCAGCTACGAGCAGTACTTC.

This clone was seen a handful of times. This chain joins TRBV11-2 and TRBJ2-5; maybe TRBD1 (5 bases). The length of the CDR3 is 14 residues. Trimming took off 5 bases at V and 0 bases at J, with 10 bases between the two ends. Germline CDR1 SGHAT, CDR2 FQNNGV. CDR3 in DNA: TGTGCCAGCAGCCCAGGGTTAGACCAAGAGACCCAGTACTTC. Translated: CASSPGLDQETQYF.

This chain uses TRBV4-2 with TRBJ1-2; possibly TRBD1 for D (6 bases). CDR1 and CDR2 from the germline V gene are LGHNA and YNFKEQ. Trimming shortened V by 0 bases and J by 4 bases, and 15 bases separated the two germline ends. The CDR3 totals 16 residues. The CDR3 DNA follows: TGTGCCAGCAGCCAAGATGGCAATTCCAGGGGCTATGGCTACACCTTC. Translation gives CASSQDGNSRGYGYTF.

This clone was observed a few times. This rearrangement joins TRBV7-9 to TRBJ2-5; 11 bases match TRBD1. Germline CDR1 reads SEHNR; CDR2 reads FQNEAQ (reference sequence). V shed 5 bases and J 1 base; nucleotides not matched to a gene: 3. This CDR3 region has 15 residues. Written as DNA, the CDR3 is TGTGCCAGCAGCCAAGGACAGGGGGCCCAAGAGACCCAGTACTTC. Translating gives CASSQGQGAQETQYF.

This clone was seen at least ten times. The chain couples TRBV6-5 to TRBJ1-2; a weak D match, TRBD1 (6 bases). V lost 2 bases and J 8 bases, leaving 18 bases between the germline ends. Germline V gene sequence: CDR1 MNHEY, CDR2 SVGAGI. The CDR3 is made up of 15 amino acids. CDR3 sequence: CASSYQGGSGDGYTF. As DNA, the CDR3 is TGTGCCAGCAGTTACCAAGGGGGGTCGGGGGACGGCTACACCTTC.

This clone occurred a few times. The genes are TRBV7-2 and TRBJ2-1; maybe TRBD2 (5 bases). V was cut by 5 bases and J by 9 bases, with 11 bases left in between. This CDR3 has 12 amino acids. CDR1 SGHTA and CDR2 FQGNSA come from the germline V gene. CDR3 nucleotides: TGTGCCAGCAGCCCGGAGGTAGGTGAGCAGTTCTTC. Encoded protein: CASSPEVGEQFF.

The chain has TRBV18 and TRBJ2-5; 13 nucleotides match TRBD2. The CDR3 is 16 amino acids. Germline CDR1 KGHSH, CDR2 LQKENI. Losses at the gene ends were 3 bases for V and 4 bases for J; bases not matched to a gene: 5. CDR3 residues: CASSPQGLAGPETQYF. CDR3 DNA sequence: TGTGCCAGCTCACCCCAGGGACTAGCGGGACCAGAGACCCAGTACTTC. The variable domain in full, completed from reference TRBV18 and TRBJ2-5, reads NAGVMQNPRHLVRRRGQEARLRCSPMKGHSHVYWYRQLPEEGLKFMVYLQKENIIDESGMPKERFSAEFPKEGPSILRIQQVVRGDSAAYFCASSPQGLAGPETQYFGPGTRLLVL.

The V and J genes are TRBV7-3 and TRBJ2-2; no reliable D call. This CDR3 is built from 13 residues. V dropped 4 bases and J dropped 2 bases, with 5 bases sitting between them. The V gene's germline CDR1 is SGHTA and CDR2 FQGTGA. CDR3 protein: CASSSVNTGELFF. The CDR3 bases are TGTGCCAGCAGCTCCGTAAACACCGGGGAGCTGTTTTTT.

This chain connects TRBV6-5 to TRBJ2-5, with D possibly TRBD1 on 5 matching bases. With 4 bases removed from V and 3 bases from J, the gap between germline ends came to 15 bases. The CDR3 loop spans 15 amino acids. The germline V gene has CDR1 MNHEY and CDR2 SVGAGI. The CDR3 loop reads CASSFQGLPKETQYF. In DNA, the CDR3 is TGTGCCAGCAGTTTCCAGGGCCTCCCCAAAGAGACCCAGTACTTC.

This clone has just a few counts. The chain couples TRBV5-1 to TRBJ2-3; D is unclear. Germline assignment: CDR1 SGHRS and CDR2 YFSETQ. CDR3 length equals 12 residues. Between the trimmed V and J ends, which lost 0 bases and 4 bases, there was a span of 3 bases. The CDR3 DNA sequence: TGCGCCAGCAGCTTGGCGTCAGATACGCAGTATTTT. This codes for CASSLASDTQYF.

This clone appeared a few times. The chain has TRBV5-1 and TRBJ2-1; 14 bases fit TRBD2. Germline V lookup: CDR1 SGHRS, CDR2 YFSETQ. The CDR3 totals 20 residues. The V gene end was trimmed by 9 bases and the J gene end by 2 bases; junction bases not matched to a gene: 19. CDR3: CATYTSPGLAGEGAYNEQFF. DNA for the CDR3: TGCGCCACCTATACAAGTCCGGGACTAGCGGGAGAAGGGGCCTACAATGAGCAGTTCTTC.

This clone was picked up many times. The chain has TRBV30 and TRBJ1-2; D is undetermined. Trimming left V 5 bases short and J 6 bases short, with 16 bases between. The CDR3 totals 13 residues. Germline V gene sequence: CDR1 GTSNPN, CDR2 SVGIG (reference sequence). CDR3 sequence reads: CAWFEGRLDGYTF. Written as DNA, the CDR3 is TGTGCCTGGTTCGAGGGTCGCCTAGATGGCTACACCTTC. The full variable domain, in which reference TRBV30 and TRBJ1-2 provide the parts outside the CDR3, is SQTIHQWPATLVQPVGSPLSLECTVEGTSNPNLYWYRQAAGRGLQLLFYSVGIGQISSEVPQNLSASRPQDRQFILSSKKLLLSDSGFYLCAWFEGRLDGYTFGSGTRLTVV.

This chain links TRBV7-9 with TRBJ2-1; 10 nucleotides match TRBD2. CDR1 is SEHNR, CDR2 FQNEAQ, per germline (reference sequence). The CDR3 extends over 18 amino acids. Trimming at V came to 6 bases and at J to 6 bases, leaving 17 bases not matched to a gene. CDR3 DNA: TGTGCCAGCAGGCCTAGAGGGGAGCGGGGGGGGTCTGGCAATGAGCAGTTCTTC. Its protein product is CASRPRGERGGSGNEQFF.

This clone rates as medium-sized. CDR3 DNA: TGTGCCAGCAGCCGACGAGGGACGGAGTCTCTTAACTATGGCTACACCTTC. Translation gives CASSRRGTESLNYGYTF. This chain connects TRBV7-8 to TRBJ1-2, with D tentatively TRBD1 (5 bases). V gave up 5 bases and J gave up 1 base, with 20 bases separating them. Germline loops: CDR1 SGHVS, CDR2 FQNEAQ. The CDR3 extends over 17 amino acids.

This clone was picked up many times. The chain is built from TRBV7-9 and TRBJ1-5; possibly TRBD1 for D (5 bases). This CDR3 has 17 residues. V shed 4 bases and J shed 1 base, with 17 bases lying between them. Germline lookup yields CDR1 SEHNR and CDR2 FQNEAQ (reference sequence). The CDR3 DNA sequence: TGTGCCAGCAGCTCCCTGGGGGTACCGGAGAGCAATCAGCCCCAGCATTTT. Protein: CASSSLGVPESNQPQHF.

The V and J genes are TRBV11-2 and TRBJ2-5; D call uncertain. With 5 bases removed from V and 1 base from J, the gap between germline ends came to 8 bases. Germline CDR1 and CDR2: SGHAT and FQNNGV. This CDR3 has 13 residues. This chain's CDR3 is CASSTGTQETQYF. The DNA of the CDR3 is TGTGCCAGCAGCACCGGTACCCAAGAGACCCAGTACTTC.

The V gene is TRBV7-9, the J gene TRBJ2-3; D is uncertain. Between the trimmed V and J ends, which lost 5 bases and 2 bases, there was a span of 11 bases. The CDR3 totals 14 residues. Germline V gives CDR1 SEHNR, CDR2 FQNEAQ (reference sequence). CDR3 sequence: CASSQWANTDTQYF. The CDR3 DNA follows: TGTGCCAGCAGCCAATGGGCCAACACAGATACGCAGTATTTT.

This clone occurred a few times. This chain links TRBV7-6 with TRBJ1-1, with 7 bases identical to TRBD1. The CDR3 has 17 amino acids. From germline, CDR1 is SGHVS and CDR2 FNYEAQ. The trim removed 1 base at V and 5 bases at J, leaving 13 bases unmatched. The CDR3 DNA is TGTGCCAGCAGCTTAGGACACTTTAAGGGGGCGCGTACTGAAGCTTTCTTT. This gives the protein CASSLGHFKGARTEAFF.

V usage is TRBV11-2 and J usage is TRBJ2-2; D call uncertain. From germline, CDR1 is SGHAT and CDR2 FQNNGV. The CDR3 sequence is 14 residues long. The V end lost 4 bases, the J end lost 3 bases, and 9 bases lay between the germline ends. The CDR3 protein is CASSSGPYTGELFF. CDR3 in DNA: TGTGCCAGCAGCTCCGGGCCGTACACCGGGGAGCTGTTTTTT.

This clone was seen at least ten times. The V call is TRBV9, the J call TRBJ2-1; D gene ambiguous. Germline values: CDR1 SGDLS, CDR2 YYNGEE. The CDR3 is made up of 14 amino acids. V lost 4 bases to trimming and J lost 3 bases, with 11 bases between them. DNA for the CDR3: TGTGCCAGCAGCCCAGGCGATCGCTACAATGAGCAGTTCTTC. It codes for CASSPGDRYNEQFF.

The sample holds a few counts of this clone. The CDR3: CAISEGPGEQYF. The DNA of the CDR3 is TGTGCCATCAGTGAGGGTCCGGGCGAGCAGTACTTC. J is TRBJ2-7 and V is TRBV10-3, with unresolved D. V lost 2 bases and J lost 6, with 8 bases in between. Germline-derived CDR1 and CDR2 are ENHRY and SYGVKD. This CDR3 has 12 residues.

This clone rates as medium-sized. This chain links TRBV5-1 with TRBJ2-1, with TRBD2 matching over 11 bases. Losses at the gene ends were 0 bases for V and 7 bases for J; bases not matched to a gene: 3. From germline, CDR1 is SGHRS and CDR2 YFSETQ. This CDR3 region has 15 residues. The CDR3 DNA sequence: TGCGCCAGCAGCTTGGGCCTAGCGGGAGGTAATGAGCAGTTCTTC. Protein product: CASSLGLAGGNEQFF.

The V call is TRBV30, the J call TRBJ2-6; 7 nucleotides agree with TRBD1. This CDR3 comprises 17 residues. Trimming cost V 1 base and J 0 bases; bases outside gene matches: 6. Looked up from germline, CDR1 is GTSNPN and CDR2 is SVGIG (reference sequence). In nucleotides, the CDR3 is TGTGCCTGGAGTGAGACAGGGTTAGTCTCTGGGGCCAACGTCCTGACTTTC. It encodes CAWSETGLVSGANVLTF.

In this sample, this clone turned up a few times. The chain has TRBV4-2 and TRBJ2-3; D perhaps matches TRBD2 (5 bases). V lost 5 bases, J lost 3 bases, and 18 bases lay in between. This CDR3 has 16 residues. Germline V gene data show CDR1 as LGHNA and CDR2 as YNFKEQ. CDR3 coding DNA: TGTGCCAGCAGCTCAATGGTGGGAGAGCCGACAGATACGCAGTATTTT. Translated: CASSSMVGEPTDTQYF.

The chain employs TRBV13 and TRBJ2-1; D tentatively reads TRBD1 or TRBD2 (5 bases each). Germline loops: CDR1 PRHDT, CDR2 FYEKMQ (reference sequence). V gave up 0 bases and J gave up 6 bases, with 12 bases separating them. This CDR3 region has 15 residues. This chain's CDR3 is CASSLGGETGNEQFF. CDR3 sequence (DNA): TGTGCCAGCAGCTTAGGGGGGGAGACGGGCAATGAGCAGTTCTTC.